Shown below are 17 T cell receptor beta chains from a single sample sequenced in a study of CD8 T cells in Susac syndrome. Random-hexamer reverse transcription was applied to 0.5 to 1 ug RNA. MiXCR, applied by TCRdb to the immunoSEQ multiplex PCR reads, yields one record per CDR3 protein. The table has around 200,000 distinct CDR3 sequences, 95% seen once. Sample: CD4+ T cells from PBMCs. The origin of the receptors is a human donor with multiple sclerosis.

The genes are TRBV20-1 and TRBJ2-3, with 7 bases identical to TRBD2. J lost 2 bases, V lost 5 bases, and 1 base had no gene match. CDR1 is DFQATT and CDR2 is SNEGSKA in the germline V gene (reference sequence). The CDR3 runs 12 residues. In DNA form, the CDR3 reads TGCAGTGCTCAGCGGGACACAGATACGCAGTATTTT. Translation gives CSAQRDTDTQYF.

The chain carries TRBV2 and TRBJ1-5; a weak D match, TRBD1 (5 bases). Germline CDR1 SNHLY, CDR2 FYNNEI. V was clipped by 8 bases and J by 0 bases, with 8 bases between them. This CDR3 has 13 residues. DNA for the CDR3: TGTGCCAGCGAAGGGGATAGCAATCAGCCCCAGCATTTT. Residues: CASEGDSNQPQHF.

The chain has TRBV29-1 and TRBJ1-3; TRBD1 is a possible D gene (6 bases). From germline, CDR1 is SQVTM and CDR2 ANQGSEA. The CDR3 loop spans 14 amino acids. Deletions cut 5 bases from V and 0 bases from J, with 11 bases between. In nucleotides, the CDR3 is TGCAGCGTTAACAGGGATTCCTCTGGAAACACCATATATTTT. This encodes CSVNRDSSGNTIYF.

This sequence joins TRBV20-1 and TRBJ2-4; D remains ambiguous. Germline CDR1 reads DFQATT; CDR2 reads SNEGSKA (reference sequence). The length of the CDR3 is 13 residues. The V and J ends lost 6 bases and 9 bases respectively, with 18 bases between them. The CDR3 region has the DNA TGCAGTGCCACCGACCCACACCTCGGCATTCAGTACTTC. It encodes CSATDPHLGIQYF.

The chain joins TRBV3-1 to TRBJ1-1, with 11 bases aligning to TRBD1. Germline loops: CDR1 LGHDT, CDR2 YNNKEL (reference sequence). V lost 5 bases to trimming and J lost 3 bases; unmatched junction nucleotides: 8. The CDR3 has 16 residues. CDR3 loop: CASSSRDRGLDTEAFF. The CDR3, as DNA: TGTGCCAGCAGCTCCAGGGACAGGGGGTTGGACACTGAAGCTTTCTTT. Drawing the rest from reference TRBV3-1 and TRBJ1-1, the complete variable domain is DTAVSQTPKYLVTQMGNDKSIKCEQNLGHDTMYWYKQDSKKFLKIMFSYNNKELIINETVPNRFSPKSPDKAHLNLHINSLELGDSAVYFCASSSRDRGLDTEAFFGQGTRLTVV.

CDR3 in DNA: TGTGCCAGCAGCCCCCTCCCCGGGACGGATAAAGAGACCCAGTACTTC. This codes for CASSPLPGTDKETQYF. V and J are TRBV3-1 and TRBJ2-5; D may match TRBD1 or TRBD2 (5 bases each). V lost 4 bases to trimming and J lost 3 bases, with 18 bases between them. Looked up from germline, CDR1 is LGHDT and CDR2 is YNNKEL (reference sequence). The CDR3 spans 16 residues.

This chain uses TRBV2 with TRBJ1-2, with D possibly being TRBD1 (5 bases). This CDR3 is built from 14 residues. The ends were cut back, 10 bases at V and 4 bases at J, with 19 bases in the middle. In germline, CDR1 is SNHLY, CDR2 FYNNEI. The CDR3 DNA follows: TGTGCCACCTCCGGCGGAGGGGCTGGCTATGGCTACACCTTC. It is translated as CATSGGGAGYGYTF. Supplemented by reference TRBV2 and TRBJ1-2, the full variable domain reads EPEVTQTPSHQVTQMGQEVILRCVPISNHLYFYWYRQILGQKVEFLVSFYNNEISEKSEIFDDQFSVERPDGSNFTLKIRSTKLEDSAMYFCATSGGGAGYGYTFGSGTRLTVV.

The V call is TRBV4-2, the J call TRBJ1-2; D gene uncertain. V was trimmed by 3 bases and J by 3 bases, leaving 14 bases between them. Germline loops: CDR1 LGHNA, CDR2 YNFKEQ. This CDR3 contains 15 residues. The CDR3 spells CASSQEPTGDYGYTF. The CDR3 nucleotides are TGTGCCAGCAGCCAGGAACCGACGGGAGACTATGGCTACACCTTC.

V usage is TRBV5-1 and J usage is TRBJ1-6; 7 bases align to TRBD1. Germline V gene lookup returns CDR1 SGHRS and CDR2 YFSETQ. The CDR3 totals 16 residues. V was pared by 4 bases and J by 7 bases, with 11 bases of the junction left unmatched. In DNA form, the CDR3 reads TGCGCCAGCAGCCTCGATCCCGGGACAGAGAATTCACCCCTCCACTTT. Translation gives CASSLDPGTENSPLHF.

In its sample, this clonotype was seen once. The rearrangement joins TRBV3-1 to TRBJ2-2, with D possibly TRBD2 on 5 matching bases. V was trimmed by 0 bases and J by 7 bases, leaving 9 bases between them. There are 14 residues in the CDR3. Per germline, CDR1 LGHDT and CDR2 YNNKEL (reference sequence). Here the CDR3 reads CASSQDLAGGELFF. The CDR3 region has the DNA TGTGCCAGCAGCCAAGATCTAGCTGGCGGGGAGCTGTTTTTT.

The gene calls are TRBV20-1 and TRBJ2-5, with D perhaps TRBD1 (6 bases). This CDR3 region has 13 residues. Germline V gene data show CDR1 as DFQATT and CDR2 as SNEGSKA (reference sequence). V gave up 6 bases and J gave up 2 bases, with 13 bases separating them. The chain's CDR3 is CSAERQGQETQYF. The CDR3 DNA reads as TGCAGTGCAGAACGCCAGGGGCAAGAGACCCAGTACTTC.

The chain couples TRBV29-1 to TRBJ1-4; D is uncertain. Trimming shortened V by 4 bases and J by 3 bases, and 9 bases separated the two germline ends. The germline V gene encodes CDR1 SQVTM and CDR2 ANQGSEA. The CDR3 is made up of 13 amino acids. The CDR3 nucleotides read TGCAGCGTTGGCGAGGAGTCTAATGAAAAACTGTTTTTT. Its translation: CSVGEESNEKLFF.

The chain joins TRBV29-1 to TRBJ1-1; D remains ambiguous. Germline loops: CDR1 SQVTM, CDR2 ANQGSEA. There are 10 residues in the CDR3. The CDR3 loop is CSARDTEAFF. CDR3 DNA: TGCAGTGCTAGAGACACTGAAGCTTTCTTT.

The rearrangement links TRBV29-1 to TRBJ1-1, with a weak D call TRBD1 (6 bases). CDR1 is SQVTM, CDR2 ANQGSEA, per germline. V shed 6 bases and J shed 4 bases, with 9 bases lying between them. The CDR3 loop spans 11 amino acids. The CDR3 bases are TGCAGCGTCATGGGGGCCACTGAAGCTTTCTTT. This sequence encodes CSVMGATEAFF. Drawing the rest from reference TRBV29-1 and TRBJ1-1, the complete variable domain is SAVISQKPSRDICQRGTSLTIQCQVDSQVTMMFWYRQQPGQSLTLIATANQGSEATYESGFVIDKFPISRPNLTFSTLTVSNMSPEDSSIYLCSVMGATEAFFGQGTRLTVV.

This chain connects TRBV20-1 to TRBJ1-4; 7 nucleotides align to TRBD1. The germline V gene has CDR1 DFQATT and CDR2 SNEGSKA (reference sequence). CDR3 length: 13 residues. V trimming: 7 bases; J trimming: 3 bases; junction bases outside the gene matches: 5. This CDR3 is CSGTGRANEKLFF. The CDR3 nucleotides read TGCAGTGGGACAGGTCGGGCTAATGAAAAACTGTTTTTT.

The chain couples TRBV2 to TRBJ2-1; D is possibly TRBD1 (6 bases). CDR1 SNHLY and CDR2 FYNNEI come from the germline V gene. The CDR3 spans 11 residues. The V gene lost 5 bases and the J gene lost 14 bases, with 13 bases spanning the gap. The CDR3 sequence: CASSRQVREFF. The CDR3, as DNA: TGTGCCAGCAGTAGACAGGTCAGAGAGTTCTTC.

This sequence joins TRBV5-1 and TRBJ2-4, with D possibly being TRBD2 (6 bases). V was pared by 6 bases and J by 8 bases, with 15 bases between. This CDR3 comprises 13 residues. Germline CDR1 and CDR2: SGHRS and YFSETQ. The CDR3 reads CASNDLAVDIQYF. Written as DNA, the CDR3 is TGCGCCAGCAACGACTTAGCGGTGGACATTCAGTACTTC.